The 15 T cell receptor beta chains given below trace back to one sample, sequenced in a study of brain T cells in children with intractable seizures. Clones were sequenced by immunoSEQ multiplex PCR, and TCRdb holds only the in-frame ones, with some missing. The data hold a few hundred thousand clones, with over 90% observed a single time. Regarding time point: blood from clinic visit 5 months post-surgery; TSC patient then seizure free. The specimen comprised peripheral blood, sampled roughly 5 months after surgery. The receptors here all came from a boy under two years old with tuberous sclerosis and intractable seizures.

The V call is TRBV7-9, the J call TRBJ2-3; D might be TRBD2 (5 bases). Trimming left V 5 bases short and J 6 bases short, with 24 bases between. Germline CDR1 SEHNR, CDR2 FQNEAQ (reference sequence). CDR3 length equals 17 residues. This CDR3 reads CASSNSVAPLNADTQYF. The CDR3 region has the DNA TGTGCCAGCAGCAACTCCGTAGCGCCCCTAAATGCCGATACGCAGTATTTT.

In its sample, this clone was seen once. This chain uses TRBV5-6 with TRBJ1-3; D remains ambiguous. V was cut by 0 bases and J by 2 bases, with 9 bases left in between. CDR1 SGHDT and CDR2 YYEEEE come from the germline V gene. The CDR3 runs to 15 residues. This CDR3 reads CASSLELGPGNTIYF. The CDR3 DNA is TGTGCCAGCAGCTTGGAACTTGGCCCTGGAAACACCATATATTTT. Full variable domain (missing parts from reference TRBV5-6 and TRBJ1-3): DAGVTQSPTHLIKTRGQQVTLRCSPKSGHDTVSWYQQALGQGPQFIFQYYEEEERQRGNFPDRFSGHQFPNYSSELNVNALLLGDSALYLCASSLELGPGNTIYFGEGSWLTVV.

The genes are TRBV20-1 and TRBJ2-5; no definite D call. Trimming cost V 6 bases and J 5 bases, with 16 bases left between them. Germline V CDR1 and CDR2: DFQATT, SNEGSKA (reference sequence). The CDR3 has 13 amino acids. CDR3 DNA sequence: TGCAGTGCCAGTCGGATGGGTGGGGAGACCCAGTACTTC. Its protein product is CSASRMGGETQYF.

V gene TRBV7-9 combines with J gene TRBJ2-3; weak D call: TRBD2 (6 bases). Germline assignment: CDR1 SEHNR and CDR2 FQNEAQ (reference sequence). The V end lost 0 bases, the J end lost 1 base, and 11 bases lay between the germline ends. The CDR3 sequence is 16 residues long. For the CDR3, the DNA is TGTGCCAGCAGCTTAGCGGCGGGGTCGGGCACAGATACGCAGTATTTT. Encoded protein: CASSLAAGSGTDTQYF.

The rearrangement links TRBV4-1 to TRBJ2-1, with 7 bases aligning to TRBD2. The ends lost 1 base at V and 4 bases at J; junction bases unmatched: 7. Germline assignment: CDR1 MGHRA and CDR2 YSYEKL. The CDR3 contains 16 residues. Here the CDR3 reads CASSQVGSGLYNEQFF. CDR3 nucleotides: TGCGCCAGCAGCCAAGTGGGTAGCGGGCTATACAATGAGCAGTTCTTC.

The rearrangement uses TRBV3-1 (or the pseudogene TRBV3-2) and TRBJ2-1; D remains ambiguous. V gave up 1 base and J gave up 3 bases, with 10 bases separating them. This CDR3 region has 15 residues. Germline V lookup: CDR1 LGHDT, CDR2 YNNKEL (reference sequence). CDR3 bases: TGTGCCAGCAGCCAAGGGTATGGGGACTACAATGAGCAGTTCTTC. This encodes CASSQGYGDYNEQFF.

The CDR3 bases are TGTGCCAGCAGTTATCGGGCTAGCGGGAACAATGAGCAGTTCTTC. Translation: CASSYRASGNNEQFF. V usage is TRBV6-2 or TRBV6-3 and J usage is TRBJ2-1, with 9 bases fitting TRBD2. CDR3 length: 15 amino acids. Germline CDR1 MNHEY, CDR2 SVGEGT. J was trimmed by 5 bases and V by 3 bases; bases with no gene match: 5.

The rearrangement links TRBV12-2 to TRBJ1-2. TRBV12-2 is designated a pseudogene. The CDR3 consists of 15 residues. CDR3 loop: CASRLALGGKDGYTF. DNA of the CDR3: TGTGCAAGTCGCTTAGCCCTTGGGGGAAAGGATGGCTACACCTTC.

The chain recombines TRBV27 with TRBJ2-7; D is unclear. V was clipped by 2 bases and J by 2 bases, with 22 bases between them. Per the germline V gene, CDR1 is MNHEY and CDR2 is SMNVEV (reference sequence). The CDR3 is 18 amino acids. The CDR3 here is CASSLEARSTIAAYEQYF. The CDR3 DNA sequence: TGTGCCAGCAGTTTAGAGGCAAGGAGCACAATAGCCGCCTACGAGCAGTACTTC.

The chain carries TRBV27 and TRBJ2-7; 8 bases fit TRBD1. CDR3 length equals 14 residues. V shed 8 bases, J shed 0 bases, and the junction held 6 bases outside the gene matches. Per the germline V gene, CDR1 is MNHEY and CDR2 is SMNVEV (reference sequence). CDR3 sequence (DNA): TGTGCCAGCGGTACCGGGACAGGCTCCTACGAGCAGTACTTC. It yields the protein CASGTGTGSYEQYF.

V is TRBV7-6 and J is TRBJ1-6; weak D call: TRBD1 (5 bases). The CDR3 consists of 15 residues. Trimming removed 1 base from V and 7 bases from J, with 11 bases in between. Germline lookup yields CDR1 SGHVS and CDR2 FNYEAQ. The CDR3 DNA is TGTGCCAGCAGCTTAGTCGGGGGGTTGAATTCACCCCTCCACTTT. Amino acids: CASSLVGGLNSPLHF.

The rearrangement joins TRBV6-5 to TRBJ2-3, with D perhaps TRBD1 or TRBD2 (5 bases each). V lost 7 bases and J 6 bases, leaving 20 bases between the germline ends. CDR3 length: 15 residues. Germline V gene data show CDR1 as MNHEY and CDR2 as SVGAGI. The CDR3 spells CASKREGPGPDTQYF. In DNA form, the CDR3 reads TGTGCCAGCAAGAGGGAAGGGCCAGGGCCTGATACGCAGTATTTT.

This clone appeared once. The V and J genes are TRBV6-5 and TRBJ1-6, with 7 bases fitting TRBD1. Germline V gene lookup returns CDR1 MNHEY and CDR2 SVGAGI. The CDR3 is 14 residues long. V lost 11 bases to trimming and J lost 9 bases; unmatched junction nucleotides: 13. The CDR3 loop reads CAAKGAGSSSPLHF. The CDR3 DNA follows: TGTGCCGCTAAGGGGGCGGGGTCGAGTTCACCCCTCCACTTT.

The V and J genes are TRBV27 and TRBJ1-5; D is possibly TRBD1 (5 bases). The CDR3 extends over 15 amino acids. The germline V and J ends were trimmed by 5 bases and 0 bases, with 11 bases remaining between them. Germline V gene sequence: CDR1 MNHEY, CDR2 SMNVEV (reference sequence). The CDR3 DNA follows: TGTGCCAGCAGTCGGGGGGGGTATAGCAATCAGCCCCAGCATTTT. It codes for CASSRGGYSNQPQHF.

This clone was seen a handful of times. V gene TRBV2 combines with J gene TRBJ1-1; 7 positions agree with TRBD1. Germline trimming cut 6 bases from V and 8 bases from J; bases unmatched to any gene: 12. The CDR3 contains 14 residues. Germline V CDR1 and CDR2: SNHLY, FYNNEI. DNA of the CDR3: TGTGCCAGCAGGGAGAATTCACAGGGGCTAGAAGCTTTCTTT. Translation gives CASRENSQGLEAFF.